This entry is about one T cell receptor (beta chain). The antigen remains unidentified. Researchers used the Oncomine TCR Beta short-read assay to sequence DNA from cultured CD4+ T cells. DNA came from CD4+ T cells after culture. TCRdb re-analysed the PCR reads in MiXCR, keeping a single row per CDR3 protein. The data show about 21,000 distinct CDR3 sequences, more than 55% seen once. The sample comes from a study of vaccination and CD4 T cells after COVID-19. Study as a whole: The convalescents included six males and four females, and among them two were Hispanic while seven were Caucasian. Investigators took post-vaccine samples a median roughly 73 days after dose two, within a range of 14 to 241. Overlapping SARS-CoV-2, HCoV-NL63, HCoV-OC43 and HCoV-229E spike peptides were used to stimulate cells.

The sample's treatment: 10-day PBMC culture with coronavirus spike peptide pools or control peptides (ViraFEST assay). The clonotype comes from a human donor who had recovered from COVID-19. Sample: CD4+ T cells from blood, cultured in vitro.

The CDR3 sequence is CASSGTDYGYTF. The DNA of the CDR3 is TGCGCCAGCAGCGGGACAGACTATGGCTACACCTTC. The chain recombines TRBV10-2 with TRBJ1-2, with TRBD1 matching 7 bases. Trimming removed 6 bases from V and 3 bases from J; junction bases left unmatched: 1. CDR1 WSHSY and CDR2 SAAADI come from the germline V gene. CDR3 length: 12 residues.